This T cell receptor beta chain was captured by sequencing in a study of blood T cell repertoires in COVID-19. The germline gives CDR1 MNHEY, CDR2 SMNVEV (reference sequence). The CDR3 length is 16 residues. V was cut by 4 bases and J by 0 bases, with 16 bases left in between. Sequencing was performed with immunoSEQ multiplex PCR; in TCRdb, only in-frame clones are kept and a portion is missing. Of roughly 220,000 clones detected, about 86% appear once; the ten largest clones hold 2% to 2.5%. The TCR comes from an older woman with acute or convalescent COVID-19. The chain employs TRBV27 and TRBJ2-7, with a weak D call TRBD2 (6 bases). The sample comprised peripheral blood. This CDR3 is CASSSLGGSSSYEQYF. The CDR3 DNA reads TGTGCCAGCAGTTCCCTTGGAGGGTCTTCCTCCTACGAGCAGTACTTC.